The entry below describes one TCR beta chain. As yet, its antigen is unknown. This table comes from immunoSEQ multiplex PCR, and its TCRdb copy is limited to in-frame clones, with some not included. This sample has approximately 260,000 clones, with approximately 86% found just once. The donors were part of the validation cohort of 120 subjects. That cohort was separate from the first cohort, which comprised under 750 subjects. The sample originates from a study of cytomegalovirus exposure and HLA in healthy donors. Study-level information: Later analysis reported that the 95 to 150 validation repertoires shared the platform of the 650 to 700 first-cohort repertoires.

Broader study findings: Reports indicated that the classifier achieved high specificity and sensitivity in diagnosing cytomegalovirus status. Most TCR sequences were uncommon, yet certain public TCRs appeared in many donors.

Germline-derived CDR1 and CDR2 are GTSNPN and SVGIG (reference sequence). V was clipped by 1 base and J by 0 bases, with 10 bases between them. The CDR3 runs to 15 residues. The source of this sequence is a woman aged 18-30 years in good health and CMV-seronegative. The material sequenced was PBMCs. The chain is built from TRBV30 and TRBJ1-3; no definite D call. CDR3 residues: CAWSDHGLSGNTIYF. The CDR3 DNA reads TGTGCCTGGAGTGATCATGGGCTCTCTGGAAACACCATATATTTT. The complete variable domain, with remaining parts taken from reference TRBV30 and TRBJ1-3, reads SQTIHQWPATLVQPVGSPLSLECTVEGTSNPNLYWYRQAAGRGLQLLFYSVGIGQISSEVPQNLSASRPQDRQFILSSKKLLLSDSGFYLCAWSDHGLSGNTIYFGEGSWLTVV.